What follows describes a single T cell receptor (beta chain). Its specificity is unknown. A read error is possible here, since a much larger clone lies one base away. This specimen belongs to a study of CD8 T cells in ankylosing spondylitis. Findings of the study overall: Certain motif variants had earlier appeared in reactive arthritis synovial fluid and blood. Significant enrichment of disease-linked clones was reported in matched ankylosing spondylitis synovial fluid.

Trimming removed 0 bases from V and 8 bases from J; junction bases left unmatched: 4. The CDR3 totals 13 residues. Germline values: CDR1 SGDLS, CDR2 YYNGEE. TCRdb re-called the 5' RACE reads with MiXCR, one entry per CDR3 protein. The sample has roughly 240,000 distinct CDR3 sequences, approximately 7.6% seen once. The J gene is TRBJ1-2, the V gene TRBV9, with 7 bases that match TRBD1. This receptor was taken from a female donor with ankylosing spondylitis or in good health (not recorded which). Sequenced sample: blood, either unsorted or a sorted T cell fraction (not recorded which). The CDR3 region is CASSVVAGGGYTF. CDR3 DNA sequence: TGTGCCAGCAGCGTAGTGGCAGGGGGAGGCTACACCTTC.